These 22 T cell receptor beta chains were all obtained from the same sample, sequenced in a study of cytomegalovirus exposure and HLA in healthy donors. PCR involved 60 Vbeta and 13 Jbeta primers. Libraries were prepared by immunoSEQ multiplex PCR; TCRdb keeps only in-frame clonotypes and omits some of them. Its listing shows over 100,000 clones. Sequenced material: PBMCs. The receptor source for this set is a middle-aged woman in good health and CMV-seropositive.

V usage is TRBV20-1 and J usage is TRBJ2-7; D gene uncertain. Deletions cut 0 bases from V and 3 bases from J, with 3 bases between. In germline, CDR1 is DFQATT, CDR2 SNEGSKA (reference sequence). The CDR3 spans 11 residues. Here the CDR3 reads CSARDVYEQYF. CDR3 coding DNA: TGCAGTGCTAGAGACGTCTACGAGCAGTACTTC.

This chain connects TRBV15 to TRBJ2-7, with TRBD1 as a possible D gene (5 bases). This CDR3 has 13 amino acids. CDR1 is LNHNV, CDR2 YYDKDF, per germline (reference sequence). V lost 8 bases and J lost 3, with 14 bases in between. Here the CDR3 reads CATGAGGSYEQYF. The CDR3 region has the DNA TGTGCCACCGGGGCAGGCGGAAGCTACGAGCAGTACTTC.

The CDR3 sequence: CASSKGQPSYEQYF. CDR3 coding DNA: TGTGCCAGCAGTAAGGGACAACCCTCCTACGAGCAGTACTTC. This chain joins TRBV6-4 and TRBJ2-7; D might be TRBD1 (6 bases). Deletions cut 5 bases from V and 0 bases from J, with 11 bases between. CDR3 length equals 14 residues. Germline assignment: CDR1 MRHNA and CDR2 SNTAGT.

The V gene is TRBV14, the J gene TRBJ2-5; 8 bases align to TRBD2. V lost 1 base to trimming and J lost 5 bases; unmatched junction nucleotides: 9. CDR1 SGHDN and CDR2 FVKESK come from the germline V gene. CDR3 length equals 16 residues. CDR3 DNA sequence: TGTGCCAGCAGCCAAGTCACGGGAGGGCCCGATGAGACCCAGTACTTC. This gives the protein CASSQVTGGPDETQYF. Combining the CDR3 with reference TRBV14 and TRBJ2-5 gives the whole variable domain EAGVTQFPSHSVIEKGQTVTLRCDPISGHDNLYWYRRVMGKEIKFLLHFVKESKQDESGMPNNRFLAERTGGTYSTLKVQPAELEDSGVYFCASSQVTGGPDETQYFGPGTRLLVL.

This chain connects TRBV9 to TRBJ2-2, with D hard to call. V gave up 5 bases and J gave up 5 bases, with 13 bases separating them. The CDR3 contains 14 residues. CDR1 and CDR2 from the germline V gene are SGDLS and YYNGEE. The CDR3 DNA reads TGTGCCAGCAGTTATAGAGAGGTGACCGGGGAGCTGTTTTTT. Encoded protein: CASSYREVTGELFF. Full variable domain (rest looked up from reference TRBV9 and TRBJ2-2): DSGVTQTPKHLITATGQRVTLRCSPRSGDLSVYWYQQSLDQGLQFLIQYYNGEERAKGNILERFSAQQFPDLHSELNLSSLELGDSALYFCASSYREVTGELFFGEGSRLTVL.

This chain links TRBV25-1 with TRBJ1-4; weak D call: TRBD1 (6 bases). V was shortened by 4 bases and J by 3 bases, with 12 bases between the two germline ends. The CDR3 spans 15 residues. Germline CDR1 is MGHDK and CDR2 is SYGVNS. The CDR3 DNA sequence: TGTGCCAGCAGTGCCCTACAGGGCCCTAATGAAAAACTGTTTTTT. Translation gives CASSALQGPNEKLFF.

The V and J genes are TRBV28 and TRBJ1-3, with 8 bases aligning to TRBD1. This CDR3 comprises 15 residues. Germline values: CDR1 MDHEN, CDR2 SYDVKM. After removal of 6 bases from V and 4 bases from J, the junction contained 8 bases not matched to a gene. As DNA, the CDR3 is TGTGCCAGCAGGACAGGGGAAGCATGGGGAAACACCATATATTTT. It translates to CASRTGEAWGNTIYF.

The chain links TRBV7-9 to TRBJ2-6; no definite D call. This CDR3 region has 14 residues. The germline gives CDR1 SEHNR, CDR2 FQNEAQ (reference sequence). V was trimmed by 3 bases and J by 2 bases, leaving 5 bases between them. CDR3 sequence: CASSLLAGANVLTF. CDR3 DNA: TGTGCCAGCAGCTTGCTAGCTGGGGCCAACGTCCTGACTTTC.

This chain uses TRBV6-5 with TRBJ1-5, with unresolved D. Deletions cut 6 bases from V and 7 bases from J, with 16 bases between. Germline V lookup: CDR1 MNHEY, CDR2 SVGAGI. This CDR3 contains 14 residues. The CDR3 spells CASSSYGPGQPQHF. The CDR3 bases are TGTGCCAGCAGCTCGTATGGGCCGGGGCAGCCCCAGCATTTT.

The rearrangement links TRBV15 to TRBJ2-5; 7 bases agree with TRBD1. CDR3 length equals 16 residues. The J segment lost 0 bases and the V segment lost 5 bases, leaving 9 bases of the junction unmatched. Germline CDR1 reads LNHNV; CDR2 reads YYDKDF (reference sequence). The CDR3, as DNA: TGTGCCACCAGCGGTGACAGGGCCAAATACCAAGAGACCCAGTACTTC. This encodes CATSGDRAKYQETQYF.

The V call is TRBV14, the J call TRBJ2-1; 9 bases fit TRBD1. J lost 10 bases, V lost 4 bases, and 17 bases had no gene match. The CDR3 extends over 17 amino acids. Germline V lookup: CDR1 SGHDN, CDR2 FVKESK. CDR3 bases: TGTGCCAGCAGCCCCTGTCAAGCGGGACAGGGTAACTGCGAGCAGTTCTTC. It specifies CASSPCQAGQGNCEQFF. Drawing the rest from reference TRBV14 and TRBJ2-1, the complete variable domain is EAGVTQFPSHSVIEKGQTVTLRCDPISGHDNLYWYRRVMGKEIKFLLHFVKESKQDESGMPNNRFLAERTGGTYSTLKVQPAELEDSGVYFCASSPCQAGQGNCEQFFGPGTRLTVL.

This chain connects TRBV9 to TRBJ2-1; 9 nucleotides line up with TRBD2. Germline values: CDR1 SGDLS, CDR2 YYNGEE. CDR3 length: 16 amino acids. J gave up 6 bases and V 0 bases, and 7 bases lay outside the gene matches. In nucleotides, the CDR3 is TGTGCCAGCAGCGTAGAAGCGGGAGGTATATCCAATGAGCAGTTCTTC. Protein product: CASSVEAGGISNEQFF.

The rearrangement joins TRBV19 to TRBJ2-7, with TRBD2 matching over 10 bases. V was clipped by 7 bases and J by 6 bases; unmatched bases: 6. The germline V gene has CDR1 LNHDA and CDR2 SQIVND (reference sequence). The CDR3 has 13 residues. This chain's CDR3 is CASKASGRGEQYF. CDR3 bases: TGTGCCAGTAAAGCTAGCGGGAGAGGCGAGCAGTACTTC.

The rearrangement links TRBV7-6 to TRBJ2-1; a possible D gene is TRBD2 (6 bases). Looked up from germline, CDR1 is SGHVS and CDR2 is FNYEAQ. This CDR3 has 16 amino acids. V gave up 3 bases and J gave up 0 bases, with 12 bases separating them. The chain's CDR3 is CASSLSSVSSYNEQFF. In nucleotides, the CDR3 is TGTGCCAGCAGCTTGTCTAGCGTAAGCTCCTACAATGAGCAGTTCTTC.

This sequence joins TRBV4-2 and TRBJ2-1, with a tentative D call TRBD1 (6 bases). The V and J ends lost 0 bases and 4 bases respectively, with 10 bases between them. Per the germline V gene, CDR1 is LGHNA and CDR2 is YNFKEQ. The CDR3 runs 15 residues. The CDR3: CASSQDIQGYNEQFF. In DNA form, the CDR3 reads TGTGCCAGCAGCCAAGATATACAGGGTTACAATGAGCAGTTCTTC.

V and J are TRBV19 and TRBJ1-4, with D maybe TRBD1 (5 bases). V lost 7 bases to trimming and J lost 4 bases, with 13 bases between them. The CDR3 has 14 residues. The germline V gene has CDR1 LNHDA and CDR2 SQIVND (reference sequence). CDR3 DNA sequence: TGTGCCAGTATGGTCACAGGTCATAATGAAAAACTGTTTTTT. Protein: CASMVTGHNEKLFF.

V gene TRBV11-2 combines with J gene TRBJ1-4, with unresolved D. Per germline, CDR1 SGHAT and CDR2 FQNNGV. The V and J ends lost 4 bases and 3 bases respectively, with 12 bases between them. The CDR3 consists of 15 residues. The CDR3 region has the DNA TGTGCCAGCAGCTATGGCGAGGGCGCTAATGAAAAACTGTTTTTT. It is translated as CASSYGEGANEKLFF.

The V and J genes are TRBV6-1 and TRBJ2-3; the match to TRBD2 covers 14 bases. Losses at the gene ends were 6 bases for V and 6 bases for J; bases not matched to a gene: 5. Per the germline V gene, CDR1 is MNHNS and CDR2 is SASEGT. The CDR3 is 15 amino acids. The CDR3 spells CASRRLAGGPDTQYF. For the CDR3, the DNA is TGTGCCAGCAGGAGACTAGCGGGAGGGCCGGATACGCAGTATTTT.

The V and J genes are TRBV27 and TRBJ2-3; 12 bases map to TRBD2. The J segment lost 6 bases and the V segment lost 5 bases, leaving 6 bases of the junction unmatched. In germline, CDR1 is MNHEY, CDR2 SMNVEV (reference sequence). This CDR3 has 15 amino acids. The CDR3 sequence: CASSLAGGPGDTQYF. The CDR3 DNA follows: TGTGCCAGCAGTCTAGCGGGAGGGCCGGGGGATACGCAGTATTTT.

V gene TRBV29-1 combines with J gene TRBJ2-7; 7 positions match TRBD1. Per germline, CDR1 SQVTM and CDR2 ANQGSEA. The CDR3 runs 12 residues. The V segment lost 6 bases and the J segment 2 bases; nucleotides outside the gene matches: 4. CDR3 sequence (DNA): TGCAGCGTCCTGACAGGGCCCTACGAGCAGTACTTC. This codes for CSVLTGPYEQYF.

This sequence joins TRBV5-4 and TRBJ2-5; 9 bases are shared with TRBD2. J was trimmed by 4 bases and V by 3 bases; bases with no gene match: 7. This CDR3 spans 15 amino acids. Germline V gives CDR1 SGHNT, CDR2 YYREEE (reference sequence). The CDR3 DNA reads TGTGCCAGCAGCTCGGATAGCGGGAGAGGAGAGACCCAGTACTTC. This translates into CASSSDSGRGETQYF.

J is TRBJ2-7 and V is TRBV14; the D gene is possibly TRBD1 (7 bases). There are 16 residues in the CDR3. Germline CDR1 is SGHDN and CDR2 is FVKESK. V was clipped by 5 bases and J by 6 bases, with 23 bases between them. CDR3 DNA sequence: TGTGCCAGCAGCGCGAGAGATGGAGGGGGCTTGGGCGAGCAGTACTTC. Amino acids: CASSARDGGGLGEQYF.